This paragraph reports one T cell receptor beta chain. Its antigen is as yet unknown. The sample originates from a study of CD8+ T cells in alopecia areata. General study findings and limits: An increase in clonality over normal scalp was evident in lesional scalp, especially alopecia totalis/universalis.

The sequencing template was cDNA reverse transcribed from extracted RNA. Some clones are missing from TCRdb's copy, which holds only in-frame ones; the method was immunoSEQ multiplex PCR. This sample has 130,000 or so clones, with approximately 47% found just once. Peripheral blood and lesional scalp punch biopsies were taken from alopecia areata patients. PBMCs served as the source from which CD4+ and CD8+ T cells were sorted. The V gene's germline CDR1 is SGDLS and CDR2 YYNGEE. CDR3 length equals 15 residues. V shed 0 bases and J shed 0 bases, with 8 bases lying between them. The rearrangement links TRBV9 to TRBJ2-3; no reliable D call. Source material: NKG2D-low CD8+ T cells sorted from blood. The sequence was obtained from a human donor with alopecia areata. DNA for the CDR3: TGTGCCAGCAGCGTAGGAGATCATAGCACAGATACGCAGTATTTT. Translating it yields CASSVGDHSTDTQYF.